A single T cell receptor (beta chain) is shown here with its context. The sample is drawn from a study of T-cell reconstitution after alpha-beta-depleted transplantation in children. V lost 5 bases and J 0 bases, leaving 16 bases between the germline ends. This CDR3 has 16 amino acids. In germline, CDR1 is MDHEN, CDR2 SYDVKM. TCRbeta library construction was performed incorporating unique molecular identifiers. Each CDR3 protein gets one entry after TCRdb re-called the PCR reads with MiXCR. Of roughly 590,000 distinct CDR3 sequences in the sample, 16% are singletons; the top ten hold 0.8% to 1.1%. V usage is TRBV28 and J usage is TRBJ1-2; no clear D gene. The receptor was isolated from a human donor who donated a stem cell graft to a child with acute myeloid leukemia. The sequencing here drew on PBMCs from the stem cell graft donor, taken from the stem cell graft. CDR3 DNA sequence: TGTGCCAGCAGTCCCCGGTATCTTACTGCTAACTATGGCTACACCTTC. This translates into CASSPRYLTANYGYTF.